The next 22 T cell receptor beta chains were all read from a single sample in a study of human T cells and chemical hapten exposure. TCRdb reprocessed the RACE reads with MiXCR, giving one entry per CDR3 protein. The data contain about 80,000 distinct CDR3 sequences, approximately 14% of them singletons. Time point described: pre-sensitization, week 0. Noted treatment: therapeutic diphenylcyclopropenone sensitization with weekly scalp DPC. The source was whole blood, collected in connection with sensitization to the hapten diphenylcyclopropenone (DPC). Source of these receptors: a woman in her fifties or sixties with alopecia areata. Some clones in this sample may be carry-over from other donors' samples.

The rearrangement links TRBV20-1 to TRBJ1-2; D unresolved. Trimming left V 3 bases short and J 5 bases short, with 10 bases between. The CDR3 has 12 amino acids. Germline CDR1 DFQATT, CDR2 SNEGSKA (reference sequence). Written as DNA, the CDR3 is TGCAGTGCTAGTGAGGGCGTATATGGCTACACCTTC. Residues: CSASEGVYGYTF.

The chain links TRBV5-4 to TRBJ2-7; TRBD1 agrees at 8 bases. The V and J ends lost 4 bases and 3 bases, in that order; junction bases with no gene match: 9. The CDR3 consists of 15 residues. From germline, CDR1 is SGHNT and CDR2 YYREEE (reference sequence). The CDR3 protein is CASSTDRGGGYEQYF. The DNA for the CDR3 is TGTGCCAGCAGCACCGACAGGGGTGGAGGCTACGAGCAGTACTTC.

The gene calls are TRBV29-1 and TRBJ1-4; D is ambiguous. V lost 6 bases, J lost 6 bases, and 17 bases lay in between. The CDR3 runs 14 residues. CDR1 is SQVTM, CDR2 ANQGSEA, per germline. The CDR3 spells CSVLGPRADEKLFF. For the CDR3, the DNA is TGCAGCGTGTTAGGGCCAAGGGCCGATGAAAAACTGTTTTTT.

The gene calls are TRBV7-9 and TRBJ2-7; D is undetermined. Germline lookup yields CDR1 SEHNR and CDR2 FQNEAQ (reference sequence). The length of the CDR3 is 12 residues. Trimming pared 5 bases from V and 6 bases from J, leaving 11 bases between. This CDR3 reads CASSPTVGEQYF. CDR3 DNA sequence: TGTGCCAGCAGCCCCACCGTGGGCGAGCAGTACTTC.

This clonotype was seen many times. The V call is TRBV7-9, the J call TRBJ2-3; D gene uncertain. The CDR3 sequence is 14 residues long. Trimming stripped 4 bases from V and 6 bases from J, with 14 bases between. In germline, CDR1 is SEHNR, CDR2 FQNEAQ (reference sequence). The CDR3 DNA reads as TGTGCCAGCAGCTCCGACCCCCTATGGGATACGCAGTATTTT. It specifies CASSSDPLWDTQYF.

The gene calls are TRBV20-1 and TRBJ1-5; D is unresolved. This CDR3 is 14 amino acids long. Germline lookup yields CDR1 DFQATT and CDR2 SNEGSKA (reference sequence). The germline V and J ends were trimmed by 3 bases and 0 bases, with 9 bases remaining between them. The CDR3 is CSARHSNSNQPQHF. The CDR3, as DNA: TGCAGTGCTAGGCACAGTAATAGCAATCAGCCCCAGCATTTT.

This clonotype was recorded many times. The chain recombines TRBV7-6 with TRBJ2-7, with a weak D call TRBD2 (6 bases). Germline V lookup: CDR1 SGHVS, CDR2 FNYEAQ. The CDR3 length is 14 residues. Trimming took off 5 bases at V and 6 bases at J, with 17 bases between the two ends. The CDR3 protein is CASSPTRGGGEQYF. DNA of the CDR3: TGTGCCAGCAGCCCTACTAGGGGAGGAGGCGAGCAGTACTTC. The full variable domain, its missing parts supplied by reference TRBV7-6 and TRBJ2-7, is GAGVSQSPRYKVTKRGQDVALRCDPISGHVSLYWYRQALGQGPEFLTYFNYEAQQDKSGLPNDRFSAERPEGSISTLTIQRTEQRDSAMYRCASSPTRGGGEQYFGPGTRLTVT.

There are a few counts of this clonotype. The V and J genes are TRBV9 and TRBJ1-2, with a weak D call TRBD1 (5 bases). Trimming cost V 0 bases and J 4 bases, with 13 bases left between them. This CDR3 region has 15 residues. The germline V gene has CDR1 SGDLS and CDR2 YYNGEE. CDR3 protein: CASSVGDGSSYGYTF. The CDR3 DNA is TGTGCCAGCAGCGTAGGGGACGGGTCTTCCTATGGCTACACCTTC.

This clonotype was recorded a few times. V gene TRBV12-3 or TRBV12-4 combines with J gene TRBJ2-6, with 10 bases identical to TRBD1. The trim removed 7 bases at V and 3 bases at J, leaving 6 bases unmatched. The CDR3 loop spans 16 amino acids. The DNA for the CDR3 is TGTGCCAGCACCGCGACAGGGGGCAATGGGGCCAACGTCCTGACTTTC. This sequence encodes CASTATGGNGANVLTF.

This clonotype was seen many times. The CDR3 loop reads CSAGGQLMNTEAFF. CDR3 nucleotide sequence: TGCAGTGCTGGAGGACAGCTCATGAACACTGAAGCTTTCTTT. The V and J genes are TRBV20-1 and TRBJ1-1, with D tentatively TRBD1 (6 bases). Trimming pared 5 bases from V and 0 bases from J, leaving 13 bases between. The CDR3 loop spans 14 amino acids. CDR1 and CDR2 from the germline V gene are DFQATT and SNEGSKA (reference sequence).

This rearrangement joins TRBV20-1 to TRBJ2-3; 7 nucleotides match TRBD2. This CDR3 has 12 residues. The germline V gene has CDR1 DFQATT and CDR2 SNEGSKA (reference sequence). With V trimmed by 1 base and J by 5 bases, 0 bases remained unmatched. The CDR3 spells CSARVAGDTQYF. DNA for the CDR3: TGCAGTGCTAGAGTAGCGGGAGATACGCAGTATTTT.

This clonotype was recorded a few times. The rearrangement joins TRBV5-1 to TRBJ2-7; D remains ambiguous. CDR1 SGHRS and CDR2 YFSETQ come from the germline V gene. The CDR3 is 11 amino acids. Trimming stripped 4 bases from V and 3 bases from J, with 5 bases between. In nucleotides, the CDR3 is TGCGCCAGCAGCCGTAACTACGAGCAGTACTTC. It is translated as CASSRNYEQYF.

The rearrangement links TRBV27 to TRBJ2-1; 13 bases fit TRBD2. V lost 6 bases to trimming and J lost 2 bases; unmatched junction nucleotides: 4. The germline CDR1 and CDR2 sequences are MNHEY and SMNVEV (reference sequence). CDR3 length equals 16 residues. The CDR3 sequence is CASRPGLAGAYNEQFF. CDR3 nucleotide sequence: TGTGCCAGCAGACCAGGACTAGCGGGGGCCTACAATGAGCAGTTCTTC.

This clonotype has a count of ten or more. V usage is TRBV6-2 or TRBV6-3 and J usage is TRBJ2-3; D is undetermined. There are 12 residues in the CDR3. Per the germline V gene, CDR1 is MNHEY and CDR2 is SVGEGT. Trimming took off 6 bases at V and 3 bases at J, with 7 bases between the two ends. CDR3 in amino acids: CASSPETDTQYF. CDR3 sequence (DNA): TGTGCCAGCAGCCCCGAAACAGATACGCAGTATTTT.

In its sample, this clonotype was seen a few times. This chain uses TRBV10-3 with TRBJ2-7; D remains unclear. This CDR3 is 13 amino acids long. From germline, CDR1 is ENHRY and CDR2 SYGVKD. V dropped 6 bases and J dropped 2 bases, with 11 bases sitting between them. This CDR3 reads CAIRGRLAYEQYF. As DNA, the CDR3 is TGTGCCATCAGGGGAAGGCTAGCCTACGAGCAGTACTTC.

DNA of the CDR3: TGTGCCAGCAGCCATCTTTCGGATACGCAGTATTTT. It translates to CASSHLSDTQYF. The chain links TRBV3-1 to TRBJ2-3; no reliable D call. Trimming removed 3 bases from V and 6 bases from J, with 7 bases in between. The germline V gene encodes CDR1 LGHDT and CDR2 YNNKEL (reference sequence). This CDR3 has 12 residues.

The chain joins TRBV20-1 to TRBJ2-3; D is unclear. Germline lookup yields CDR1 DFQATT and CDR2 SNEGSKA (reference sequence). The V and J ends lost 6 bases and 0 bases respectively, with 16 bases between them. The CDR3 is 15 amino acids. The CDR3 nucleotides read TGCAGTGCGTCCCCTAGGCGATTCAGCACAGATACGCAGTATTTT. Its translation: CSASPRRFSTDTQYF.

The chain recombines TRBV20-1 with TRBJ2-1; 7 bases are shared with TRBD2. The V gene's germline CDR1 is DFQATT and CDR2 SNEGSKA (reference sequence). The CDR3 extends over 15 amino acids. V was clipped by 3 bases and J by 5 bases; unmatched bases: 10. The CDR3: CSASEGLAEDNEQFF. The CDR3, as DNA: TGCAGTGCTAGTGAGGGTCTAGCGGAGGACAATGAGCAGTTCTTC.

The chain employs TRBV18 and TRBJ1-1, with TRBD1 identical over 7 bases. This CDR3 is 14 amino acids long. V dropped 4 bases and J dropped 1; count of bases not matched to a gene: 3. CDR1 and CDR2 from the germline V gene are KGHSH and LQKENI. The CDR3 DNA reads TGTGCCAGCTCACGCGGGACAGCGAACACTGAAGCTTTCTTT. It is translated as CASSRGTANTEAFF.

The genes are TRBV14 and TRBJ1-2, with D possibly matching TRBD1 (5 bases). The CDR3 is 14 amino acids. Trimming took off 4 bases at V and 2 bases at J, with 11 bases between the two ends. CDR1 and CDR2 from the germline V gene are SGHDN and FVKESK. The CDR3 coding sequence is TGTGCCAGCAGCCGGGGACCTGTGAACTATGGCTACACCTTC. Its protein product is CASSRGPVNYGYTF.

This clonotype occurred a few times. The rearrangement links TRBV20-1 to TRBJ2-1; 13 positions match TRBD2. Germline CDR1 and CDR2: DFQATT and SNEGSKA (reference sequence). With 5 bases clipped from V and 10 bases from J, the junction kept 11 bases outside the gene matches. CDR3 length equals 15 residues. CDR3 DNA: TGCAGTGCTCGACCGTGGACTAGCGGGAGTTTAGAGCAGTTCTTC. It yields the protein CSARPWTSGSLEQFF.

The chain links TRBV9 to TRBJ1-4; D call uncertain. Germline assignment: CDR1 SGDLS and CDR2 YYNGEE. The CDR3 spans 14 residues. Trimming shortened V by 0 bases and J by 8 bases, and 11 bases separated the two germline ends. DNA for the CDR3: TGTGCCAGCAGCGTAGGGGCAGACAAGGAAAAACTGTTTTTT. This gives the protein CASSVGADKEKLFF.